This TCR beta chain was identified during a study of blood T cell repertoires in COVID-19. Study-wide background: From T cells, B-cell-depleted T cells, or PBMCs came the material, which was cDNA or gDNA.

With respect to this clone: Germline is not matched at one junction end, which may reflect a read error.

Followed over time, Seattle patients had been enrolled while infection was active. Germline values: CDR1 SQVTM, CDR2 ANQGSEA. CDR3 length equals 13 residues. Under the authors' procedure: Amplified reference gene primers provided the basis for estimating nucleated cell counts. Sequenced by immunoSEQ multiplex PCR; TCRdb stores in-frame clones only, minus some. V, J and clone size were drawn from that table, and D and trimming were deduced from the DNA. The table records approximately 150,000 clones, more than 75% of them present only once. This receptor was taken from a man aged 18 to 30 with COVID-19, enrolled during active disease. Input material: peripheral blood. The rearrangement uses TRBV29-1 and TRBJ2-1; 7 bases agree with TRBD2. The CDR3 DNA follows: TGCAGCGTTGAAGAAGGGGAGGGACTAAGCTCGATCTTC. It encodes CSVEEGEGLSSIF.